The entry that follows covers one TCR beta chain sequence. Its antigen remains undetermined. Qualities for individual bases were not recorded, and no much larger clone is one base off. The CDR3 regions of human TCRbeta chains were subjected to immunosequencing. Per the source publication's procedure: Repertoire TCRs were checked for matches against a reference library of SARS-CoV-2-specific TCRs that had been generated using the MIRA antigen-specificity platform. Breadth was defined as the fraction of unique TCRs that were SARS-CoV-2-associated. Depth was defined as the fraction of total T cells that were SARS-CoV-2-associated. Using the MIRA data, each spike-specific TCR was mapped to the spike region that the TCR reacts to and placed in a CD4 or CD8 class. Log10-transformed breadth and depth values were compared by one-way ANOVA with Sidak's multiple comparisons tests. Sourced from immuneACCESS, this table was stored by TCRdb with only in-frame sequences that have V and J called. A share of the clones is absent; for the studies checked, an unresolved V gene accounts for under half, and the remainder has no known explanation. V, J and clone size derive from that table, while D and trimming were established from the DNA sequence. This sample gives over 85,000 clones in total; roughly 93% of them show up just once. The ten most abundant clones make up about 3% of the sample.

The sample's time point, from its label and the paper: about 28 days (+/-7) after the second vaccine dose. AZD1222 recipients given second doses at about 4 weeks or at about 12 weeks were pooled, since spike-specific TCR depth and breadth were not found to differ between the two schedules. Samples from vaccinated people were obtained from the UK trials COV001 and COV002, which included a single-blind randomized controlled phase 2/3 trial of AZD1222 (ChAdOx1 nCoV-19) in healthy adults. For TCRbeta chain sequencing, PBMC samples from trial participants were taken at day 0 and at day 28 after the second dose. CDR1 and CDR2 are drawn from the germline V gene (reference sequence): LNHDA, SQIVND. For this chain, trimming is 3 bases at the V end and 9 bases at the J end, and the number of junction bases without a gene match is 21. Including the terminal cysteine and phenylalanine, the CDR3 comprises 19 residues. The read is trimmed to its CDR3 DNA, 57 bases read in frame from base 1.

The data stem from a study of T cell responses to AZD1222 COVID-19 vaccine (dated by TCRdb to the early 2020s). Some background on the complete study: TCR sequencing covered roughly 230 trial participants: 200 to 210 given two doses of AZD1222 and 26 given two doses of MenACWY control vaccine. Trial participants were enrolled into age subgroups of 18-55, 56-69 and 70-plus years, which contained about 160, 30 and 59 TCR-sequenced participants, respectively. Here is what the overall study found, with its caveats: Because no samples from the day 14 peak response were available, repertoires could be characterized only after the peak T cell response. Most participants were white British and females outnumbered males, and the authors suggested that clonal diversity may have been underestimated. In the small 56-69-year group, the increase in depth fell short of significance, most likely because of low power. The whole spike protein was spanned by vaccine-associated CD4 TCRs, and dominant responses were seen in regions 160-218 and 743-854. A significant rise in spike-specific TCR breadth and depth was observed after two AZD1222 doses relative to day 0 and relative to MenACWY recipients. Conclusions about previously exposed vaccinees were limited because only six AZD1222 recipients were SARS-CoV-2 seropositive at baseline. Epitopes outside the regions mutated in the B.1.351 and B.1.1.7 variants were reportedly recognized by nearly half of the unique spike-specific TCRs.

This TCR came from an adult who received the AZD1222 COVID-19 vaccine. The rearranged chain carries TRBV19 and TRBJ2-1; 9 bases in the middle match TRBD2. The sample consisted of peripheral blood, taken 28 days after the second AZD1222 dose. This receptor carries the CDR3 CASSIDIGRAGGSPAEQFF. The DNA sequence is as follows: TGTGCCAGTAGTATTGATATCGGGCGAGCGGGAGGTTCCCCTGCTGAGCAGTTCTTC.